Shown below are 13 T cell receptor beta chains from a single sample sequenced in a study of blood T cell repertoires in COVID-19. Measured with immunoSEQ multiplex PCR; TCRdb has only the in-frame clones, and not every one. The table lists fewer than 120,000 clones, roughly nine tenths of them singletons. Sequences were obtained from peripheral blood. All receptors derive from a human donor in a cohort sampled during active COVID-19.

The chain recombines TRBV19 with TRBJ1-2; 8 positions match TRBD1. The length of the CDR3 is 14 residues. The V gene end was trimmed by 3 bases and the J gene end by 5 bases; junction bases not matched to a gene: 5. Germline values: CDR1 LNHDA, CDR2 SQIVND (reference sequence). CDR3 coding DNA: TGTGCCAGTAGTATGCTACAGGGGGAGTATGGCTACACCTTC. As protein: CASSMLQGEYGYTF.

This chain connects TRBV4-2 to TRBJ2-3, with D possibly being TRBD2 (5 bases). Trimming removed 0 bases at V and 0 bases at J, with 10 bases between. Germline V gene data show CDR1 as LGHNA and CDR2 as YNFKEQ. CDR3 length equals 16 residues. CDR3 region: CASSQDRGSSTDTQYF. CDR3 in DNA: TGTGCCAGCAGCCAAGATAGAGGGAGTAGCACAGATACGCAGTATTTT.

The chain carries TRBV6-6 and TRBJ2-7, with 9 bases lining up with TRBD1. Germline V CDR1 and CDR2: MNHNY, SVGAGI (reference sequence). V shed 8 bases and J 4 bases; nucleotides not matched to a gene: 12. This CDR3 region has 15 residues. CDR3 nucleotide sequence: TGTGCCAGCGGTCTTGGTGGGGACAGGGCTTACGAGCAGTACTTC. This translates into CASGLGGDRAYEQYF.

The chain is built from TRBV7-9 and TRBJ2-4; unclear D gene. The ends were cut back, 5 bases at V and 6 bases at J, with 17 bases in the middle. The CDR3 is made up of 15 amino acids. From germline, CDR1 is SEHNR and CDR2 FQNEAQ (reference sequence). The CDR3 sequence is CASSHSVEARNIQYF. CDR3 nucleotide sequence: TGTGCCAGCAGCCATTCCGTCGAGGCGCGAAACATTCAGTACTTC.

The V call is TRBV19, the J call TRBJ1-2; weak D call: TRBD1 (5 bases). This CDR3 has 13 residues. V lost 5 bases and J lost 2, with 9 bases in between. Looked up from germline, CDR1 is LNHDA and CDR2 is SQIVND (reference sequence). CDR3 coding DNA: TGTGCCAGTAGTGCCCAGGGAAACTATGGCTACACCTTC. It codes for CASSAQGNYGYTF.

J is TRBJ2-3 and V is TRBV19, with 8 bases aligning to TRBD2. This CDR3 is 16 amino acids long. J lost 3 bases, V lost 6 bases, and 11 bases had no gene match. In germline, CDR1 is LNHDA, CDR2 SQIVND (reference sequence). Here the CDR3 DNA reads TGTGCCAGTAGAAACCCGGGAGGGGGTCGGACAGATACGCAGTATTTT. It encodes CASRNPGGGRTDTQYF. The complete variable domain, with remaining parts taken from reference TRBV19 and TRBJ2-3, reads DGGITQSPKYLFRKEGQNVTLSCEQNLNHDAMYWYRQDPGQGLRLIYYSQIVNDFQKGDIAEGYSVSREKKESFPLTVTSAQKNPTAFYLCASRNPGGGRTDTQYFGPGTRLTVL.

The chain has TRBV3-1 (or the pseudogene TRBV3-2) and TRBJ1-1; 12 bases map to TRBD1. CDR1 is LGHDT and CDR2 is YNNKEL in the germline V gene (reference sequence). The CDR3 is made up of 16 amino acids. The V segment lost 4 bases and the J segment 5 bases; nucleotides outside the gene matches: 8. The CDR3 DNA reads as TGTGCCAGCAGCCCGAACTGGGGACAGGGGGCGACTGAAGCTTTCTTT. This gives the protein CASSPNWGQGATEAFF.

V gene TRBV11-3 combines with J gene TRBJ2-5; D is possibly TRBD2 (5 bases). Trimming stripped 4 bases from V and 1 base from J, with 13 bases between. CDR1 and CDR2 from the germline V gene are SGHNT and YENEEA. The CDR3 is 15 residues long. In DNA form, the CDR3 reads TGTGCCAGCAGCTCAGGCGGGTCCGTCCAAGAGACCCAGTACTTC. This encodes CASSSGGSVQETQYF.

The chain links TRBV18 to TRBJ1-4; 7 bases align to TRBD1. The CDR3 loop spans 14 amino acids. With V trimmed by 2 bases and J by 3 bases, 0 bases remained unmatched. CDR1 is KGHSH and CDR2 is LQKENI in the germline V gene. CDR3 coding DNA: TGTGCCAGCTCACCAAGGGGGCCTAATGAAAAACTGTTTTTT. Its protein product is CASSPRGPNEKLFF.

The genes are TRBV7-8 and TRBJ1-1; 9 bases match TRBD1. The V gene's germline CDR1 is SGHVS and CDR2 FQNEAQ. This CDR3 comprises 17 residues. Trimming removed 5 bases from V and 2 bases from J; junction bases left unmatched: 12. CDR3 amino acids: CASSRTGGWDLNTEAFF. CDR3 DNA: TGTGCCAGCAGCCGAACAGGGGGCTGGGATCTTAACACTGAAGCTTTCTTT.

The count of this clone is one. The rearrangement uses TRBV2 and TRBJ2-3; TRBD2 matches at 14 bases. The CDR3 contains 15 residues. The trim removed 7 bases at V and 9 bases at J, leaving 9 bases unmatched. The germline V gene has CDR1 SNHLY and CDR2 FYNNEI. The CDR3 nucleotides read TGTGCCAGCACCGAAGGGGGGACTAGCGGGGGAACGCAGTATTTT. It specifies CASTEGGTSGGTQYF.

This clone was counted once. The DNA for the CDR3 is TGTGCCAGCAGTTTACGGGGTGACGGCTCTGGAAACACCATATATTTT. It translates to CASSLRGDGSGNTIYF. This sequence joins TRBV27 and TRBJ1-3; D not resolved. The CDR3 is made up of 16 amino acids. V was cut by 2 bases and J by 0 bases, with 11 bases left in between. Germline-derived CDR1 and CDR2 are MNHEY and SMNVEV (reference sequence).

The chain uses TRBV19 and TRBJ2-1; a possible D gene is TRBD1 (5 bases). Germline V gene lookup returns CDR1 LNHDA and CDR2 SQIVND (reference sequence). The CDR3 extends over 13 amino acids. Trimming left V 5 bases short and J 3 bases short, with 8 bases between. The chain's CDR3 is CASSPDSYNEQFF. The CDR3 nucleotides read TGTGCCAGTAGTCCAGACAGCTACAATGAGCAGTTCTTC.